Below are 30 T cell receptor beta chains sequenced from a single sample in a study of CD8+ T cells in alopecia areata. Sequencing templates came from extracted RNA that was reverse transcribed into cDNA. TCRdb keeps only in-frame clones here, not all; method: immunoSEQ multiplex PCR. The table lists around 290,000 clones, 58% of them singletons. The treatment denotes: oral pan-JAK inhibitor, 5-10 mg twice daily. Material: CD4+ T cells sorted from blood, obtained at week 24, from a patient treated with tofacitinib. The receptor set was obtained from a human donor with alopecia areata.

The chain is built from TRBV9 and TRBJ2-7; D possibly matches TRBD1 or TRBD2 (5 bases each). CDR1 is SGDLS and CDR2 is YYNGEE in the germline V gene. This CDR3 spans 15 amino acids. V was trimmed by 4 bases and J by 4 bases, leaving 18 bases between them. DNA of the CDR3: TGTGCCAGCAGCCCAAATTATCGGGGCTCTTACGAGCAGTACTTC. Translation gives CASSPNYRGSYEQYF.

Here the CDR3 reads CASSPIPDGIQYF. The CDR3 DNA reads as TGTGCCAGCAGCCCCATCCCGGACGGCATTCAGTACTTC. V is TRBV7-2 and J is TRBJ2-4; D remains unclear. CDR3 length: 13 amino acids. Germline lookup yields CDR1 SGHTA and CDR2 FQGNSA. V dropped 5 bases and J dropped 9 bases, with 14 bases sitting between them.

This rearrangement joins TRBV7-8 to TRBJ2-6; 8 nucleotides agree with TRBD1. This CDR3 has 19 residues. J lost 4 bases, V lost 5 bases, and 16 bases had no gene match. Germline CDR1 SGHVS, CDR2 FQNEAQ. CDR3: CASSTSRRGPASGANVLTF. The CDR3, as DNA: TGTGCCAGCAGCACGAGTCGCAGGGGGCCTGCTTCCGGGGCCAACGTCCTGACTTTC.

The genes are TRBV4-3 and TRBJ1-1; D is possibly TRBD1 (6 bases). Trimming took 0 bases from V and 11 from J, leaving 13 bases between them. The CDR3 has 13 residues. In germline, CDR1 is LGHNA, CDR2 YSLEER. The CDR3 sequence: CASSQEVGADAFF. In nucleotides, the CDR3 is TGCGCCAGCAGCCAAGAGGTGGGGGCAGATGCTTTCTTT.

This clone was observed a single time. This chain connects TRBV7-2 to TRBJ2-5; D possibly corresponds to TRBD1 (7 bases). Trimming stripped 2 bases from V and 4 bases from J, with 17 bases between. The CDR3 is made up of 16 amino acids. Germline V gene lookup returns CDR1 SGHTA and CDR2 FQGNSA. The CDR3 loop reads CASSLSRGTASETQYF. In nucleotides, the CDR3 is TGTGCCAGCAGCTTATCGCGCGGGACAGCCTCAGAGACCCAGTACTTC.

The chain has TRBV11-2 and TRBJ2-5; weak D call: TRBD1 (6 bases). In germline, CDR1 is SGHAT, CDR2 FQNNGV. The CDR3 has 12 amino acids. The V end was cut by 2 bases, the J end by 8 bases, with 9 bases between. The CDR3, as DNA: TGTGCCAGCAGCTTACAGGGGAACACCCAGTACTTC. The encoded protein is CASSLQGNTQYF. Based on the CDR3 plus reference TRBV11-2 and TRBJ2-5, the full variable domain is EAGVAQSPRYKIIEKRQSVAFWCNPISGHATLYWYQQILGQGPKLLIQFQNNGVVDDSQLPKDRFSAERLKGVDSTLKIQPAKLEDSAVYLCASSLQGNTQYFGPGTRLLVL.

The chain carries TRBV5-1 and TRBJ1-1; 9 bases fit TRBD1. The J segment lost 8 bases and the V segment lost 4 bases, leaving 6 bases of the junction unmatched. Germline V gene data show CDR1 as SGHRS and CDR2 as YFSETQ. The length of the CDR3 is 13 residues. The CDR3 sequence is CASSHGTGREAFF. The CDR3 nucleotides read TGCGCCAGCAGCCACGGGACAGGGAGGGAAGCTTTCTTT.

The chain recombines TRBV7-9 with TRBJ2-5; 9 bases map to TRBD1. The CDR3 has 17 residues. Germline V gives CDR1 SEHNR, CDR2 FQNEAQ (reference sequence). The V gene end was trimmed by 5 bases and the J gene end by 5 bases; junction bases not matched to a gene: 15. CDR3 in DNA: TGTGCCAGCAGCCCCCCTTGGGGACAGGGCTTCATCGAGACCCAGTACTTC. Its protein product is CASSPPWGQGFIETQYF.

This chain links TRBV30 with TRBJ1-2, with D unresolved. Germline CDR1 is GTSNPN and CDR2 is SVGIG (reference sequence). V lost 2 bases to trimming and J lost 7 bases, with 14 bases between them. The CDR3 is 13 amino acids. The CDR3 sequence: CAWSSSFDGGYTF. The CDR3 DNA reads as TGTGCCTGGAGTAGCTCCTTCGACGGTGGCTACACCTTC. The entire variable domain, with the rest obtained from reference TRBV30 and TRBJ1-2, is as follows: SQTIHQWPATLVQPVGSPLSLECTVEGTSNPNLYWYRQAAGRGLQLLFYSVGIGQISSEVPQNLSASRPQDRQFILSSKKLLLSDSGFYLCAWSSSFDGGYTFGSGTRLTVV.

The CDR3 DNA reads as TGCGCCAGCAGCTTGGGCGCCAGAACCCAGGATGAGCAGTTCTTC. Its protein product is CASSLGARTQDEQFF. This rearrangement joins TRBV5-1 to TRBJ2-1, with unresolved D. The V gene's germline CDR1 is SGHRS and CDR2 YFSETQ. The CDR3 spans 15 residues. V lost 0 bases and J lost 8, with 15 bases in between.

The rearrangement links TRBV5-1 to TRBJ2-1; D gene ambiguous. Looked up from germline, CDR1 is SGHRS and CDR2 is YFSETQ. CDR3 length: 13 amino acids. V shed 0 bases and J shed 8 bases, with 9 bases lying between them. The CDR3 DNA sequence: TGCGCCAGCAGCTTGGGCCCTCGGGATGAGCAGTTCTTC. Translation gives CASSLGPRDEQFF.

The chain uses TRBV4-2 and TRBJ1-3, with 7 positions matching TRBD1. V gave up 1 base and J gave up 8 bases; unmatched junction bases: 5. The CDR3 totals 14 residues. CDR1 and CDR2 (germline): LGHNA, YNFKEQ. The CDR3 DNA follows: TGTGCCAGCAGCCAAGTACACAGGGGTGACACCATATATTTT. This codes for CASSQVHRGDTIYF.

In this sample, this clone turned up a few times. The V gene is TRBV30, the J gene TRBJ1-2; D unresolved. The CDR3 length is 14 residues. The V gene's germline CDR1 is GTSNPN and CDR2 SVGIG (reference sequence). Trimming removed 4 bases at V and 1 base at J, with 13 bases between. The CDR3 loop is CAWTQSQINYGYTF. CDR3 bases: TGTGCCTGGACCCAGTCACAGATTAACTATGGCTACACCTTC.

The table lists this clone with a few counts. J is TRBJ1-5 and V is TRBV5-1; D unclear. CDR3 length: 13 residues. Germline CDR1 reads SGHRS; CDR2 reads YFSETQ. V gave up 4 bases and J gave up 5 bases, with 10 bases separating them. CDR3 DNA: TGCGCCAGCAGCCTGGACGGCCATCAGCCCCAGCATTTT. Its translation is CASSLDGHQPQHF. Using reference TRBV5-1 and TRBJ1-5 for the parts outside the CDR3, the full variable domain is KAGVTQTPRYLIKTRGQQVTLSCSPISGHRSVSWYQQTPGQGLQFLFEYFSETQRNKGNFPGRFSGRQFSNSRSEMNVSTLELGDSALYLCASSLDGHQPQHFGDGTRLSIL.

This clone was detected only a few times. The rearrangement links TRBV28 to TRBJ2-5; the D gene is possibly TRBD1 (6 bases). Germline CDR1 MDHEN, CDR2 SYDVKM. Between the trimmed V and J ends, which lost 4 bases and 4 bases, there was a span of 16 bases. This CDR3 region has 15 residues. Here the CDR3 DNA reads TGTGCCAGCAGTTCCGGGACATCAACCGTAGAGACCCAGTACTTC. Encoded protein: CASSSGTSTVETQYF.

CDR3 sequence (DNA): TGTGCCAGCAGCCCGGGTGGGGGGGCGGCTAACTATGGCTACACCTTC. Encoded protein: CASSPGGGAANYGYTF. The chain uses TRBV27 and TRBJ1-2; D is possibly TRBD1 (6 bases). The CDR3 has 16 residues. The V end lost 6 bases, the J end lost 0 bases, and 17 bases lay between the germline ends. Germline V gene lookup returns CDR1 MNHEY and CDR2 SMNVEV (reference sequence).

The chain recombines TRBV6-5 with TRBJ1-6, with D perhaps matching TRBD1 (5 bases). The germline CDR1 and CDR2 sequences are MNHEY and SVGAGI. This CDR3 has 13 amino acids. Trimming stripped 7 bases from V and 5 bases from J, with 9 bases between. The CDR3 protein is CASKRGHNSPLHF. CDR3 nucleotides: TGTGCCAGCAAACGGGGCCATAATTCACCCCTCCACTTT.

The chain carries TRBV19 and TRBJ1-5; D gene uncertain. The V end was cut by 6 bases, the J end by 3 bases, with 18 bases between. The CDR3 sequence is 16 residues long. Germline lookup yields CDR1 LNHDA and CDR2 SQIVND (reference sequence). CDR3 amino acids: CASSRQPTPYNQPQHF. The DNA for the CDR3 is TGTGCCAGTAGCCGCCAACCGACACCCTACAATCAGCCCCAGCATTTT.

Concerning this clone itself: Other DNA sequences in the same sample also yield this CDR3. This chain uses TRBV20-1 with TRBJ1-2; no clear D gene. CDR3 length: 11 amino acids. Trimming removed 5 bases at V and 4 bases at J, with 8 bases between. The germline gives CDR1 DFQATT, CDR2 SNEGSKA (reference sequence). Here the CDR3 reads CSAPDIYGYTF. CDR3 DNA sequence: TGCAGTGCTCCCGACATCTATGGCTACACCTTC.

There are a few counts of this clone. V gene TRBV2 combines with J gene TRBJ2-6; D ambiguous. Per germline, CDR1 SNHLY and CDR2 FYNNEI. The ends were cut back, 8 bases at V and 2 bases at J, with 10 bases in the middle. The CDR3 extends over 14 amino acids. CDR3 in amino acids: CASQSGAGANVLTF. The CDR3 bases are TGTGCCAGCCAGTCCGGAGCTGGGGCCAACGTCCTGACTTTC.

The chain carries TRBV6-5 and TRBJ2-5; no clear D gene. There are 11 residues in the CDR3. CDR1 MNHEY and CDR2 SVGAGI come from the germline V gene. V lost 6 bases and J lost 4, with 6 bases in between. The CDR3 region is CASRFRETQYF. The CDR3 DNA reads TGTGCCAGCAGGTTCAGAGAGACCCAGTACTTC.

The rearrangement links TRBV6-5 to TRBJ1-4; 7 nucleotides align to TRBD1. Germline lookup yields CDR1 MNHEY and CDR2 SVGAGI. The CDR3 totals 14 residues. Trimming at V came to 6 bases and at J to 8 bases, leaving 9 bases not matched to a gene. The CDR3 loop reads CASSPTGLQEKLFF. In DNA, the CDR3 is TGTGCCAGCAGCCCGACAGGGTTGCAGGAAAAACTGTTTTTT.

This sequence joins TRBV5-6 and TRBJ2-3, with a tentative D call TRBD2 (5 bases). V lost 4 bases and J 2 bases, leaving 14 bases between the germline ends. The CDR3 consists of 15 residues. Germline CDR1 and CDR2: SGHDT and YYEEEE. The CDR3: CASSPVGAATDTQYF. The CDR3 DNA sequence: TGTGCCAGCAGCCCCGTGGGAGCAGCCACAGATACGCAGTATTTT.

This clone was seen only once. The V gene is TRBV9, the J gene TRBJ1-1; 8 positions match TRBD1. The CDR3 loop spans 15 amino acids. V lost 4 bases to trimming and J lost 10 bases; unmatched junction nucleotides: 15. Germline CDR1 reads SGDLS; CDR2 reads YYNGEE. CDR3: CASSPSASGQGGAFF. The DNA for the CDR3 is TGTGCCAGCAGCCCATCTGCCAGCGGACAGGGTGGAGCTTTCTTT.

This clone has a handful of counts. The genes are TRBV29-1 and TRBJ2-5, with 7 bases identical to TRBD1. This CDR3 contains 14 residues. The junction had 12 bases not matched to a gene; V was cut back by 7 bases and J by 4 bases. CDR1 and CDR2 from the germline V gene are SQVTM and ANQGSEA. The CDR3 DNA is TGCAGCGCTCAAACAGGGGCAGCGTCAGAGACCCAGTACTTC. Its translation is CSAQTGAASETQYF.

This clone occurred a few times. The rearrangement uses TRBV30 and TRBJ2-2; a weak D match, TRBD2 (5 bases). Trimming stripped 1 base from V and 4 bases from J, with 10 bases between. The germline V gene has CDR1 GTSNPN and CDR2 SVGIG (reference sequence). The CDR3 consists of 14 residues. Written as DNA, the CDR3 is TGTGCCTGGAGTGATGGTGGGAGCACCGGGGAGCTGTTTTTT. It yields the protein CAWSDGGSTGELFF.

This clone was counted only a few times. The gene calls are TRBV5-1 and TRBJ2-1; the match to TRBD2 covers 9 bases. The CDR3 runs 14 residues. V was pared by 0 bases and J by 6 bases, with 1 base of the junction left unmatched. Germline V gives CDR1 SGHRS, CDR2 YFSETQ. CDR3 protein: CASSLGTSANEQFF. As DNA, the CDR3 is TGCGCCAGCAGCTTGGGGACTAGCGCCAATGAGCAGTTCTTC.

The rearrangement uses TRBV6-1 and TRBJ2-5; 8 positions agree with TRBD1. The germline gives CDR1 MNHNS, CDR2 SASEGT. The CDR3 has 13 amino acids. Germline trimming cut 7 bases from V and 5 bases from J; bases unmatched to any gene: 6. CDR3 bases: TGTGCCAGCATTGGACAGGGCATGGAGACCCAGTACTTC. It codes for CASIGQGMETQYF.

This clone came up once. V is TRBV6-6 and J is TRBJ2-7; D might be TRBD1 (6 bases). V dropped 0 bases and J dropped 7 bases, with 10 bases sitting between them. Germline V gene lookup returns CDR1 MNHNY and CDR2 SVGAGI (reference sequence). The CDR3 consists of 13 residues. The CDR3, as DNA: TGTGCCAGCAGTTACTCACAGGGTCTTGAGCAGTACTTC. It yields the protein CASSYSQGLEQYF.

The chain carries TRBV6-6 and TRBJ2-3, with TRBD2 as a possible D gene (6 bases). CDR1 and CDR2 from the germline V gene are MNHNY and SVGAGI (reference sequence). V was pared by 2 bases and J by 0 bases, with 12 bases between. The CDR3 spans 16 residues. The CDR3 bases are TGTGCCAGCAGTTACGGGGCTAGCGCTAGCACAGATACGCAGTATTTT. It codes for CASSYGASASTDTQYF.